Following are 19 T cell receptor beta chains from one sample sequenced in a study of long-term antiretroviral therapy in people with HIV. The immunoSEQ assay was v3.0, run at survey level. Clones were sequenced by immunoSEQ multiplex PCR, and TCRdb holds only the in-frame ones, with some missing. The table includes about 25,000 clones, around 76% detected once. Material: unsorted PBMCs, obtained 0.5 years after starting antiretroviral therapy. The receptors were sampled from a woman in her thirties or forties with HIV.

The chain couples TRBV30 to TRBJ1-1; D is ambiguous. The germline V and J ends were trimmed by 0 bases and 2 bases, with 10 bases remaining between them. The germline CDR1 and CDR2 sequences are GTSNPN and SVGIG (reference sequence). CDR3 length: 14 amino acids. CDR3 region: CAWSVLRGNTEAFF. The CDR3 DNA reads TGTGCCTGGAGTGTACTCCGGGGAAACACTGAAGCTTTCTTT.

The chain recombines TRBV9 with TRBJ2-3, with no clear D. Deletions cut 0 bases from V and 2 bases from J, with 4 bases between. Germline V gene data show CDR1 as SGDLS and CDR2 as YYNGEE. The CDR3 runs 13 residues. The CDR3: CASSVDVTDTQYF. CDR3 DNA sequence: TGTGCCAGCAGCGTAGATGTCACAGATACGCAGTATTTT.

The CDR3 loop reads CASRETGVGYTF. For the CDR3, the DNA is TGTGCCAGCAGGGAGACAGGGGTCGGCTACACCTTC. The V gene is TRBV6-5, the J gene TRBJ1-2, with 8 bases aligning to TRBD1. The CDR3 spans 12 residues. Unmatched junction bases numbered 5, after V lost 6 bases and J lost 8 bases. CDR1 MNHEY and CDR2 SVGAGI come from the germline V gene.

This clone was recorded a few times. The chain joins TRBV5-4 to TRBJ1-2; perhaps TRBD1 as D (6 bases). The CDR3 extends over 12 amino acids. Trimming removed 6 bases from V and 10 bases from J, with 16 bases in between. The germline gives CDR1 SGHNT, CDR2 YYREEE (reference sequence). CDR3 coding DNA: TGTGCCAGCATGGGGGCAGCGGAAGTCTACACCTTC. Translated: CASMGAAEVYTF.

CDR3 DNA: TGTGCCAGCAGTCACACCATGACGGCGACTAGTTCTTTTGAGCAGTTCTTC. Protein: CASSHTMTATSSFEQFF. V is TRBV2 and J is TRBJ2-1; maybe TRBD2 (6 bases). Trimming cost V 5 bases and J 9 bases, with 26 bases left between them. The germline CDR1 and CDR2 sequences are SNHLY and FYNNEI. This CDR3 spans 17 amino acids.

The rearrangement uses TRBV5-4 and TRBJ1-2; D is ambiguous. Germline CDR1 is SGHNT and CDR2 is YYREEE (reference sequence). V dropped 0 bases and J dropped 1 base, with 10 bases sitting between them. The CDR3 sequence is 15 residues long. CDR3 sequence reads: CASSLVRESNYGYTF. CDR3 coding DNA: TGTGCCAGCAGCTTGGTTAGGGAGAGTAACTATGGCTACACCTTC.

V and J are TRBV7-9 and TRBJ2-3; 15 nucleotides line up with TRBD2. Germline V lookup: CDR1 SEHNR, CDR2 FQNEAQ (reference sequence). V lost 6 bases and J lost 14; bases outside the gene matches: 9. CDR3 size: 14 residues. DNA for the CDR3: TGTGCCAGCAGTCAGGGACTAGCGGGGGGCCAGCCGTATTTT. As protein: CASSQGLAGGQPYF.

This chain uses TRBV2 with TRBJ2-5; D perhaps matches TRBD1 (6 bases). CDR1 is SNHLY, CDR2 FYNNEI, per germline. The CDR3 contains 21 residues. The V and J ends lost 6 bases and 2 bases respectively, with 34 bases between them. The chain's CDR3 is CASRRNFYPPGPGQTQETQYF. The CDR3 nucleotides read TGTGCCAGCAGAAGGAATTTTTACCCTCCAGGTCCCGGACAGACGCAAGAGACCCAGTACTTC.

The V call is TRBV13, the J call TRBJ2-3, with 8 nucleotides matching TRBD2. The CDR3 is 11 amino acids. The germline CDR1 and CDR2 sequences are PRHDT and FYEKMQ (reference sequence). J gave up 11 bases and V 5 bases, and 3 bases lay outside the gene matches. In DNA form, the CDR3 reads TGTGCCAGCAGCCTTCGGGGGGGGCAGTATTTT. It specifies CASSLRGGQYF. Supplemented by reference TRBV13 and TRBJ2-3, the full variable domain reads AAGVIQSPRHLIKEKRETATLKCYPIPRHDTVYWYQQGPGQDPQFLISFYEKMQSDKGSIPDRFSAQQFSDYHSELNMSSLELGDSALYFCASSLRGGQYFGPGTRLTVL.

This sequence joins TRBV6-6 and TRBJ2-7; 9 nucleotides align to TRBD1. The CDR3 length is 16 residues. Germline V gene data show CDR1 as MNHNY and CDR2 as SVGAGI (reference sequence). V dropped 5 bases and J dropped 6; count of bases not matched to a gene: 14. CDR3 loop: CASSTPGTGSLGEQYF. The CDR3 region has the DNA TGTGCCAGCAGTACCCCCGGGACAGGGAGTTTGGGCGAGCAGTACTTC.

The CDR3 loop reads CASSFDNSYEQYF. CDR3 in DNA: TGCGCCAGCAGCTTTGACAATTCCTACGAGCAGTACTTC. The chain joins TRBV5-1 to TRBJ2-7; D unresolved. Germline V lookup: CDR1 SGHRS, CDR2 YFSETQ. The CDR3 is made up of 13 amino acids. Deletions cut 2 bases from V and 1 base from J, with 7 bases between.

This chain connects TRBV28 to TRBJ1-6; D gene unclear. This CDR3 is 14 amino acids long. Per germline, CDR1 MDHEN and CDR2 SYDVKM. Trimming pared 3 bases from V and 1 base from J, leaving 4 bases between. Here the CDR3 reads CASSFGSYNSPLHF. Written as DNA, the CDR3 is TGTGCCAGCAGTTTTGGGTCCTATAATTCACCCCTCCACTTT.

The rearrangement joins TRBV5-1 to TRBJ1-2; TRBD1 matches at 9 bases. Germline values: CDR1 SGHRS, CDR2 YFSETQ. After removal of 1 base from V and 5 bases from J, the junction contained 3 bases not matched to a gene. The CDR3 loop spans 14 amino acids. This chain's CDR3 is CASSLQGQGYGYTF. The CDR3 region has the DNA TGCGCCAGCAGCTTGCAGGGACAGGGATATGGCTACACCTTC. The whole variable domain, remainder taken from reference TRBV5-1 and TRBJ1-2, is KAGVTQTPRYLIKTRGQQVTLSCSPISGHRSVSWYQQTPGQGLQFLFEYFSETQRNKGNFPGRFSGRQFSNSRSEMNVSTLELGDSALYLCASSLQGQGYGYTFGSGTRLTVV.

The chain carries TRBV19 and TRBJ2-2; 9 nucleotides agree with TRBD1. Germline V lookup: CDR1 LNHDA, CDR2 SQIVND (reference sequence). V gave up 10 bases and J gave up 2 bases; unmatched junction bases: 5. The CDR3 runs to 14 residues. The CDR3 region is CATKTGGNTGELFF. The CDR3 DNA follows: TGTGCCACTAAAACAGGGGGCAACACCGGGGAGCTGTTTTTT.

J is TRBJ2-5 and V is TRBV7-8; TRBD2 aligns across 11 bases. This CDR3 spans 16 amino acids. J lost 5 bases, V lost 0 bases, and 5 bases had no gene match. Per germline, CDR1 SGHVS and CDR2 FQNEAQ. CDR3 in DNA: TGTGCCAGCAGCTTAGCGTCACTAGCGGGGGACGAGACCCAGTACTTC. Protein sequence: CASSLASLAGDETQYF. Combining the CDR3 with reference TRBV7-8 and TRBJ2-5 gives the whole variable domain GAGVSQSPRYKVAKRGQDVALRCDPISGHVSLFWYQQALGQGPEFLTYFQNEAQLDKSGLPSDRFFAERPEGSVSTLKIQRTQQEDSAVYLCASSLASLAGDETQYFGPGTRLLVL.

The chain couples TRBV7-2 to TRBJ2-7; no definite D call. This CDR3 spans 14 amino acids. Germline assignment: CDR1 SGHTA and CDR2 FQGNSA. Trimming took off 1 base at V and 6 bases at J, with 13 bases between the two ends. CDR3 sequence (DNA): TGTGCCAGCAGCTTAGGGGTCTTAGGAGCCGAGCAGTACTTC. It is translated as CASSLGVLGAEQYF.

The rearrangement links TRBV27 to TRBJ2-1, with 7 bases matching TRBD1. CDR1 MNHEY and CDR2 SMNVEV come from the germline V gene (reference sequence). The CDR3 extends over 15 amino acids. V gave up 4 bases and J gave up 5 bases; unmatched junction bases: 8. This chain's CDR3 is CASSSGTASHNEQFF. In nucleotides, the CDR3 is TGTGCCAGCAGTTCCGGGACAGCTTCCCACAATGAGCAGTTCTTC.

The V and J genes are TRBV18 and TRBJ1-1; D perhaps matches TRBD1 (5 bases). The ends were cut back, 5 bases at V and 4 bases at J, with 17 bases in the middle. CDR1 is KGHSH and CDR2 is LQKENI in the germline V gene. The CDR3 has 15 residues. CDR3 in DNA: TGTGCCAGCTCAAAACCGGGGGACGGGGTCACTGAAGCTTTCTTT. The encoded protein is CASSKPGDGVTEAFF.

This sequence joins TRBV5-1 and TRBJ1-3, with D perhaps TRBD1 (5 bases). Germline V gives CDR1 SGHRS, CDR2 YFSETQ. This CDR3 spans 21 amino acids. The V and J ends lost 0 bases and 0 bases respectively, with 25 bases between them. The CDR3 nucleotides are TGCGCCAGCAGCTTGGGTACCCCCCCTCGACAGACCCGGACCTCTGGAAACACCATATATTTT. This translates into CASSLGTPPRQTRTSGNTIYF.